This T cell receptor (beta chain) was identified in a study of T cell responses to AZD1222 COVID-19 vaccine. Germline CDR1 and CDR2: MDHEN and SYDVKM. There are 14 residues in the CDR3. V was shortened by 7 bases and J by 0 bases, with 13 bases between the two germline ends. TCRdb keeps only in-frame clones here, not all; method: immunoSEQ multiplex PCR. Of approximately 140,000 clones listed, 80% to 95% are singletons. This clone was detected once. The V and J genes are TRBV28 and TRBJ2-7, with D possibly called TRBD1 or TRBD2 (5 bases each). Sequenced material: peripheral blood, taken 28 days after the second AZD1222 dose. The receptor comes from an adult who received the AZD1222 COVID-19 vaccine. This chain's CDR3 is CASTEWGSSYEQYF. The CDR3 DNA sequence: TGTGCCAGCACCGAATGGGGGAGCTCCTACGAGCAGTACTTC.